This T cell receptor beta chain was obtained from a study of patients and donors after allogeneic stem cell transplantation. TCRdb reanalysed the RT-PCR reads using MiXCR and keeps one entry per CDR3 protein. Among tens of thousands of distinct CDR3 sequences, around 46% were seen once, and the ten largest hold 50% to 75%. Sequenced material: blood, either unsorted or a sorted T cell fraction (not recorded which). This clonotype was sampled from a human donor who was either an allogeneic HSCT recipient or a stem cell or donor lymphocyte infusion donor (not recorded which). It is not recorded whose cells these are; they may come from a transplant donor.

The CDR3 loop reads CASSFVGTEAFF. The CDR3 DNA reads TGTGCCAGCAGTTTTGTCGGGACTGAAGCTTTCTTT. The genes are TRBV12-3 or TRBV12-4 and TRBJ1-1; D unresolved. The CDR3 covers 12 residues. Trimming took 3 bases from V and 5 from J, leaving 7 bases between them.